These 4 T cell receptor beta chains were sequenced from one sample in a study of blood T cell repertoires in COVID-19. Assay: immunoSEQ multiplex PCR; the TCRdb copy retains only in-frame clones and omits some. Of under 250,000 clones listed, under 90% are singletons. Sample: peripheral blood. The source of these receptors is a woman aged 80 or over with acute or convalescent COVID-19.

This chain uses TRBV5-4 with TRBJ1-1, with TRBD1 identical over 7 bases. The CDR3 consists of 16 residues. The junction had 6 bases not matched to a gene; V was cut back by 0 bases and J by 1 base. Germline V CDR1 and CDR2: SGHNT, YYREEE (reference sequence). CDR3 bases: TGTGCCAGCAGCTTGGGGGGGACAGCCTGGAACACTGAAGCTTTCTTT. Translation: CASSLGGTAWNTEAFF.

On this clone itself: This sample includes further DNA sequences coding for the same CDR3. The CDR3 is CASSRTGDTEAFF. The CDR3 DNA is TGTGCCAGCAGCCGTACGGGAGACACTGAAGCTTTCTTT. This chain connects TRBV3-1 (or the pseudogene TRBV3-2) to TRBJ1-1; unclear D gene. Deletions cut 4 bases from V and 3 bases from J, with 9 bases between. CDR3 length: 13 amino acids. The V gene's germline CDR1 is LGHDT and CDR2 YNNKEL (reference sequence).

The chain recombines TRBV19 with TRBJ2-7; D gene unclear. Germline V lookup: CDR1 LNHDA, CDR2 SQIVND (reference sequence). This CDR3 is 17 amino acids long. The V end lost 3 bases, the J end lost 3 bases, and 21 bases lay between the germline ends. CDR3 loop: CASSIRPRFTVYYEQYF. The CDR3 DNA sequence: TGTGCCAGTAGTATTCGCCCTCGTTTTACAGTTTACTACGAGCAGTACTTC.

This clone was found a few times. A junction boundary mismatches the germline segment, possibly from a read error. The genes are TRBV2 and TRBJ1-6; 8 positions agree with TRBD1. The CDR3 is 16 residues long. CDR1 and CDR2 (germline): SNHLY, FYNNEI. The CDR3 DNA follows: TGTGCCAGCACTGAAAGACCGGGACAGGTTAATTCACCCCTCCACTTT. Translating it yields CASTERPGQVNSPLHF.